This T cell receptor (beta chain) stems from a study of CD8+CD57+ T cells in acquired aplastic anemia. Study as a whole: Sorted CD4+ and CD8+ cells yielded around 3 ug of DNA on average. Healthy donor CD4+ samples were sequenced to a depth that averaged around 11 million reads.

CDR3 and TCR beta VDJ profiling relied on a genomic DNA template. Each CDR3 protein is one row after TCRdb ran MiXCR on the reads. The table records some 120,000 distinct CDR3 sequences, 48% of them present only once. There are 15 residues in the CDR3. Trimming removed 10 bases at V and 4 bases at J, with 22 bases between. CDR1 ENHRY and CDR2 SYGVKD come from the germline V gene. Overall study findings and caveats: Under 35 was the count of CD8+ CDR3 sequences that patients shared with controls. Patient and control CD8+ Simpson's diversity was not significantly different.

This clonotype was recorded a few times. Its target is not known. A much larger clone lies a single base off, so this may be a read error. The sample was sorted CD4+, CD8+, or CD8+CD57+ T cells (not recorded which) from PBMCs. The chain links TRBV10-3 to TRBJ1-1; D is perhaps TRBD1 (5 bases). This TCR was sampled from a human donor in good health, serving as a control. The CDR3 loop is CASTEGRALVTEAFF. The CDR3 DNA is TGTGCCAGCACCGAAGGCAGGGCGTTGGTCACTGAAGCTTTCTTT.